This T cell receptor beta chain originates from a study of CD8+CD57+ T cells in acquired aplastic anemia. Looking at the study overall: Average DNA yield from sorted CD4+ and CD8+ cells was approximately 3 ug. Study-wide results and caveats: CD8+ Simpson's diversity did not differ significantly between patients and controls.

Genomic DNA served as template for TCR beta VDJ and CDR3 profiling. Each CDR3 protein gets one entry after TCRdb re-called the reads with MiXCR. The repertoire holds 400,000 to 450,000 distinct CDR3 sequences, with roughly 68% as singletons. Germline values: CDR1 MGHDK, CDR2 SYGVNS. The CDR3 consists of 12 residues. Comments on this clonotype: Its specificity is not known. An end of the junction does not agree with germline; a read error may underlie this.

The source is a human donor in good health, serving as a control. V usage is TRBV25-1 and J usage is TRBJ2-1, with D unresolved. The sequencing sample was made of sorted CD4+, CD8+, or CD8+CD57+ T cells (not recorded which) from PBMCs. The CDR3 protein is CATSASESEQFF. CDR3 bases: TGTGCCACCAGTGCCTCCGAAAGTGAGCAGTTCTTC.